This T cell receptor (beta chain) was documented in a study of blood T cell repertoires in COVID-19. Germline trimming cut 2 bases from V and 8 bases from J; bases unmatched to any gene: 14. The CDR3 is 18 amino acids. The germline gives CDR1 MNHEY, CDR2 SVGEGT. Sequenced by immunoSEQ multiplex PCR; TCRdb stores in-frame clones only, minus some. The sample lists about 240,000 clones; roughly four fifths were seen once. This clonotype was obtained from a woman in her sixties or seventies with acute or convalescent COVID-19. The sequenced material came from peripheral blood. The genes are TRBV6-2 or TRBV6-3 and TRBJ2-1; 11 nucleotides align to TRBD2. The CDR3, as DNA: TGTGCCAGCAGTTACGTAGCGGGGGGGCTAGGTCGAAGTCATGAGCAGTTCTTC. Its translation is CASSYVAGGLGRSHEQFF.